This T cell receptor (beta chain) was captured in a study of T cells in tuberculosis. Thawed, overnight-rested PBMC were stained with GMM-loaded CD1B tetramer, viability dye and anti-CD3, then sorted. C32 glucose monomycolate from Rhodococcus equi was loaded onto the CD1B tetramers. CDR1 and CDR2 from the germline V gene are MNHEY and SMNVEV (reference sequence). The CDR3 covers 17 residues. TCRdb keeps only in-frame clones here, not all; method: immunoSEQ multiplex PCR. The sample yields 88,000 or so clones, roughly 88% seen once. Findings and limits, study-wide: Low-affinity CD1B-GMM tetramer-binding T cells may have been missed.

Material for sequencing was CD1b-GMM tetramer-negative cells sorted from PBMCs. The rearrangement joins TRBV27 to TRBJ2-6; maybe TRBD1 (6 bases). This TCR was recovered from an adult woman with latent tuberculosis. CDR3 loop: CAAPGDRPGLGANVLTF. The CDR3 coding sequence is TGTGCTGCCCCAGGGGACCGCCCAGGGTTGGGGGCCAACGTCCTGACTTTC. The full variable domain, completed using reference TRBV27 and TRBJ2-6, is EAQVTQNPRYLITVTGKKLTVTCSQNMNHEYMSWYRQDPGLGLRQIYYSMNVEVTDKGDVPEGYKVSRKEKRNFPLILESPSPNQTSLYFCAAPGDRPGLGANVLTFGAGSRLTVL.